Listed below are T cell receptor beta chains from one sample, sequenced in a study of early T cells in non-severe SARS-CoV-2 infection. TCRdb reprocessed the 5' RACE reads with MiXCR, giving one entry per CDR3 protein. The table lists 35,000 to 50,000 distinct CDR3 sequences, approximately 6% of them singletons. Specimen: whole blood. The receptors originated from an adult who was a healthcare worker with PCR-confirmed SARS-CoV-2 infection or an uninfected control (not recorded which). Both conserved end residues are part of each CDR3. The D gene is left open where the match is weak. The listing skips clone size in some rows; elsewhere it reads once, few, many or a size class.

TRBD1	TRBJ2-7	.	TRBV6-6	CASRLGQGATYEQYF	TGTGCCAGCCGGCTTGGACAGGGGGCAACCTACGAGCAGTACTTC
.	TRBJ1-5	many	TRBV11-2	CASSLGVGQPQHF	TGTGCCAGCAGCTTAGGTGTTGGTCAGCCCCAGCATTTT
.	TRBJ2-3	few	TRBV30	CAWSEVDTQYF	TGTGCCTGGAGTGAAGTGGATACGCAGTATTTT
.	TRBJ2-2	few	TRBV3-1	CASSQALRTGELFF	TGTGCCAGCAGCCAAGCGTTGAGGACCGGGGAGCTGTTTTTT
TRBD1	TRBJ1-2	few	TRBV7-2	CASSLSPSDREIYGYTF	TGTGCCAGCAGCTTATCACCTTCGGACAGGGAGATCTATGGCTACACCTTC
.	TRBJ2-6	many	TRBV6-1	CASSPTSGANVLTF	TGTGCCAGCAGCCCCACCTCTGGGGCCAACGTCCTGACTTTC
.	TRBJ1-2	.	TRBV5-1	CASSADTYGYTF	TGCGCCAGCAGCGCAGACACCTATGGCTACACCTTC
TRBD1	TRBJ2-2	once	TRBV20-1	CSARDLGTGALYTGELFF	TGCAGTGCTAGAGATCTTGGGACAGGGGCGCTCTACACCGGGGAGCTGTTTTTT
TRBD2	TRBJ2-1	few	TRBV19	CASWEGSGGYNEQFF	TGTGCCAGTTGGGAGGGTAGCGGGGGGTACAATGAGCAGTTCTTC
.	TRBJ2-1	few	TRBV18	CASSPRRDGEQFF	TGTGCCAGCTCACCAAGGAGGGACGGAGAGCAGTTCTTC
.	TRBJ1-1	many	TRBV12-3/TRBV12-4	CASSLVGGTEAFF	TGTGCCAGCAGTTTAGTGGGCGGGACTGAAGCTTTCTTT
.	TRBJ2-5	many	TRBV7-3	CASSPSETQYF	TGTGCCAGCAGCCCATCGGAGACCCAGTACTTC
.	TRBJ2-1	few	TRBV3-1	CASSHYDSPIGNEQFF	TGTGCCAGCAGCCATTACGACTCGCCGATAGGCAATGAGCAGTTCTTC
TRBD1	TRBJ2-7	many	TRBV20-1	CSAGQGDYEQYF	TGCAGTGCCGGACAGGGGGACTACGAGCAGTACTTC
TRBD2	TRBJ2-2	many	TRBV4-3	CASSQYTSEGGELFF	TGCGCCAGCAGCCAATACACTAGCGAGGGCGGGGAGCTGTTTTTT
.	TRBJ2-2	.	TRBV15	CATSRNVEGELFF	TGTGCCACCAGCAGAAACGTCGAGGGGGAGCTGTTTTTT
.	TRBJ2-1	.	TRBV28	CASRLSSYNEQFF	TGTGCCAGCAGGCTGAGCTCCTACAATGAGCAGTTCTTC
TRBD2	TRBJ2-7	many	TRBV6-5	CASSYSAGGVYEQYF	TGTGCCAGCAGTTACTCAGCGGGGGGGGTGTACGAGCAGTACTTC
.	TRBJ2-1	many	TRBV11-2	CASSELDNEQFF	TGTGCCAGCAGCGAACTGGACAATGAGCAGTTCTTC
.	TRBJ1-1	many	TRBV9	CASSVYGDPNTEAFF	TGTGCCAGCAGCGTATATGGGGACCCGAACACTGAAGCTTTCTTT
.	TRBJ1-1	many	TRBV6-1	CATWQGITEAFF	TGTGCCACCTGGCAGGGGATAACTGAAGCTTTCTTT
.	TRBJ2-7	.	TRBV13	CVRPVETGRSPTYEQYF	TGTGTCAGACCTGTAGAGACCGGCAGGTCCCCCACCTACGAGCAGTACTTC
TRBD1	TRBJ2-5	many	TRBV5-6	CASSQQGPETQYF	TGTGCCAGCAGCCAACAGGGGCCGGAGACCCAGTACTTC
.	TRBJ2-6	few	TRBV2	CASKGMRVTGANVLTF	TGTGCCAGCAAAGGGATGCGGGTGACTGGGGCCAACGTCCTGACTTTC
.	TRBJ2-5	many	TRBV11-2	CASSLWAEETQYF	TGTGCCAGCAGCTTATGGGCAGAAGAGACCCAGTACTTC
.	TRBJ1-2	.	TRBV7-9	CASKAIEQETYGYTF	TGTGCCAGCAAAGCGATCGAGCAGGAGACCTATGGCTACACCTTC
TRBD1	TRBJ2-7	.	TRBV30	CAWTRGGSTYEQYF	TGTGCCTGGACCCGAGGGGGCAGTACCTACGAGCAGTACTTC
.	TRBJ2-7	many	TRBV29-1	CSVDKGGGSYEQYF	TGCAGCGTTGATAAGGGCGGTGGGTCCTACGAGCAGTACTTC
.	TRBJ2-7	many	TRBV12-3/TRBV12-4	CASRGSEAASGEQYF	TGTGCCAGCAGGGGGTCGGAGGCCGCCTCGGGCGAGCAGTACTTC
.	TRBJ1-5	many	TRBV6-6	CATQWGDGTYQPQHF	TGTGCCACCCAATGGGGAGACGGTACCTATCAGCCCCAGCATTTT
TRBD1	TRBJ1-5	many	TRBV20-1	CSAMAGGGNQPQHF	TGCAGTGCTATGGCAGGGGGCGGAAATCAGCCCCAGCATTTT
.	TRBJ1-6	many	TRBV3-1	CASSQIRTNSPLHF	TGTGCCAGCAGTCAAATAAGGACAAATTCACCCCTCCACTTT
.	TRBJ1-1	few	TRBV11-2	CASSFRGHTEAFF	TGTGCCAGCAGCTTTCGGGGGCACACTGAAGCTTTCTTT
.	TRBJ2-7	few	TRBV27	CASSFSRAYEQYF	TGTGCCAGCAGTTTCAGCAGGGCTTACGAGCAGTACTTC
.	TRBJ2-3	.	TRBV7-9	CASTPPSGGGTDTQYF	TGTGCCAGCACCCCCCCCAGCGGAGGGGGTACAGATACGCAGTATTTT
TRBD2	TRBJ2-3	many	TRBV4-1	CASSPLSQRGITDTQYF	TGCGCCAGCAGCCCCCTCTCCCAGCGGGGAATCACAGATACGCAGTATTTT
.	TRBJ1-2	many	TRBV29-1	CSVVSPRGLYGYTF	TGCAGCGTTGTTTCTCCCAGGGGCCTCTATGGCTACACCTTC
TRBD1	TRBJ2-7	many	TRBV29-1	CSVEGLGTGSYEQYF	TGCAGCGTTGAAGGGCTCGGGACAGGCTCCTACGAGCAGTACTTC
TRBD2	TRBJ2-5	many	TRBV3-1	CASSPGSSGGRETQYF	TGTGCCAGCAGCCCCGGCTCTAGCGGGGGGCGAGAGACCCAGTACTTC
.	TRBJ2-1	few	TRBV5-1	CASSPGKGADEQFF	TGCGCCAGCAGCCCCGGGAAGGGAGCGGATGAGCAGTTCTTC
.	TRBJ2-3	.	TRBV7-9	CASSLQGSTDTQYF	TGTGCCAGCAGCTTACAGGGATCCACAGATACGCAGTATTTT
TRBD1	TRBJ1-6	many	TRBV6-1	CASSPTPGQINSPLHF	TGTGCCAGCAGTCCGACACCGGGACAGATTAATTCACCCCTCCACTTT
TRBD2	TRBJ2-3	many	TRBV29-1	CSVALRAGVTDTQYF	TGCAGCGTGGCCCTTCGGGCGGGGGTAACAGATACGCAGTATTTT
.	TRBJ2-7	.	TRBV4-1	CASSQEWSQEQYF	TGCGCCAGCAGCCAAGAATGGAGCCAAGAGCAGTACTTC
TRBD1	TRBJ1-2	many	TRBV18	CASSPPMDRGHGYTF	TGTGCCAGCTCACCACCGATGGACAGGGGACATGGCTACACCTTC
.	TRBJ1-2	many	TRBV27	CASRLTRQMAYTF	TGTGCCAGCAGACTTACGCGTCAGATGGCCTACACCTTC
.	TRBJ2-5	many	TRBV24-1	CATSDYGEETQYF	TGTGCCACCAGTGATTACGGAGAAGAGACCCAGTACTTC
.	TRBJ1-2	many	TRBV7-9	CASSLDKPEWHGYTF	TGTGCCAGCAGCTTAGATAAACCCGAATGGCATGGCTACACCTTC
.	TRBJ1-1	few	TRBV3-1	CASALVGTEAFF	TGTGCCAGCGCCTTGGTCGGGACTGAAGCTTTCTTT
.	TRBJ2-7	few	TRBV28	CASSNRGEQYF	TGTGCCAGCAGTAACCGGGGTGAGCAGTACTTC
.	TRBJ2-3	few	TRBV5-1	CASSMDSTDTQYF	TGCGCCAGCAGCATGGACAGCACAGATACGCAGTATTTT
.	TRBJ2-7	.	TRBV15	CATSRGGNEQYF	TGTGCCACCAGCAGAGGAGGAAACGAGCAGTACTTC
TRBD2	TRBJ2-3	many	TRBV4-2	CASSQEGLAGGLADTQYF	TGTGCCAGCAGCCAAGAGGGTTTAGCGGGGGGGCTAGCAGATACGCAGTATTTT
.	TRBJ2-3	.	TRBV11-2	CASSLVGAPTDTQYF	TGTGCCAGCAGCTTAGTGGGAGCCCCCACAGATACGCAGTATTTT